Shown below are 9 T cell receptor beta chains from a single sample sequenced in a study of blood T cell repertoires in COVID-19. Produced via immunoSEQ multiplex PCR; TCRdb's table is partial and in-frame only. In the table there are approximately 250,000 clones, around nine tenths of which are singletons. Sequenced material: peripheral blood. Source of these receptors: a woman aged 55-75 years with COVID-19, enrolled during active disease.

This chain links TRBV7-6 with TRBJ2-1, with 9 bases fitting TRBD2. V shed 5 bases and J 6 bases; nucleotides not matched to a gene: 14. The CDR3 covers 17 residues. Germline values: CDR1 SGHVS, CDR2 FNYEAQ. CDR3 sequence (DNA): TGTGCCAGCAGCCTCTTAGGTAGCGGGAGTATGGCCAATGAGCAGTTCTTC. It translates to CASSLLGSGSMANEQFF.

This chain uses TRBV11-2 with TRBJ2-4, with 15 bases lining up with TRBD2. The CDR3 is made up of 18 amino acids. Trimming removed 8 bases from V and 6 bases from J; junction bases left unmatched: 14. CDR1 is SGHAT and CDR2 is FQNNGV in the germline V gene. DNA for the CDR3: TGTGCCAGCGCCAATCTCGGACTAGCGGGAGGGCCGCGAAACATTCAGTACTTC. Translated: CASANLGLAGGPRNIQYF.

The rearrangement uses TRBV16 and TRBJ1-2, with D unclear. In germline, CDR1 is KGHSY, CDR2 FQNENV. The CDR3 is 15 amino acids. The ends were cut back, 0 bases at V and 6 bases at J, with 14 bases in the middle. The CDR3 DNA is TGTGCCAGCAGCCAATCCCTGACACGCGTACATGGCTACACCTTC. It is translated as CASSQSLTRVHGYTF.

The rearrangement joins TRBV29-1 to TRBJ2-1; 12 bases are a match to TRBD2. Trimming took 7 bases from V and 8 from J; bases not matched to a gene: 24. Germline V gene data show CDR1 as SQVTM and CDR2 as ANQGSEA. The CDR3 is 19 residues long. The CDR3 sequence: CSAVEFNGLASGRGDEQFF. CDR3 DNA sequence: TGCAGCGCCGTTGAATTTAATGGTCTGGCTAGCGGGAGGGGGGATGAGCAGTTCTTC.

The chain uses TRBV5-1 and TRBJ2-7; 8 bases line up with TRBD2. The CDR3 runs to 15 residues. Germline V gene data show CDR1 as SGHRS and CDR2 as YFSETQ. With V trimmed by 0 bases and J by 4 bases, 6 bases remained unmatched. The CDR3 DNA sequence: TGCGCCAGCAGCTTGGAGCCCGGGACTAGGTACGAGCAGTACTTC. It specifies CASSLEPGTRYEQYF.

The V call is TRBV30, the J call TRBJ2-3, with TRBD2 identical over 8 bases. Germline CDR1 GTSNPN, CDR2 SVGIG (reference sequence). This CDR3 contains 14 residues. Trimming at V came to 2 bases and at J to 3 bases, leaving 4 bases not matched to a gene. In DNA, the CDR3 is TGTGCCTGGAGTATCCAGCGGGAGACAGATACGCAGTATTTT. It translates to CAWSIQRETDTQYF.

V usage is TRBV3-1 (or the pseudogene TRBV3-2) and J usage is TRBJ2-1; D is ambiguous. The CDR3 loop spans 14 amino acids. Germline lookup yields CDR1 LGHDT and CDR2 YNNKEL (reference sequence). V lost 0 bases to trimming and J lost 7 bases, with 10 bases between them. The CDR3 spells CASSQEEFRNEQFF. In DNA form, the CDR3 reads TGTGCCAGCAGCCAAGAGGAGTTTCGGAATGAGCAGTTCTTC.

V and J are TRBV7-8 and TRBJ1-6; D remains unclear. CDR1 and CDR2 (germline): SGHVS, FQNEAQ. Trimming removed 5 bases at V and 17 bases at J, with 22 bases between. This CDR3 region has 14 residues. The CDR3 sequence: CASSPTSTGSRIHF. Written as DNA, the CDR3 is TGTGCCAGCAGCCCAACCTCGACGGGGAGTAGGATCCACTTT. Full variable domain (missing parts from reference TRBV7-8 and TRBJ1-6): GAGVSQSPRYKVAKRGQDVALRCDPISGHVSLFWYQQALGQGPEFLTYFQNEAQLDKSGLPSDRFFAERPEGSVSTLKIQRTQQEDSAVYLCASSPTSTGSRIHFGNGTRLTVT.

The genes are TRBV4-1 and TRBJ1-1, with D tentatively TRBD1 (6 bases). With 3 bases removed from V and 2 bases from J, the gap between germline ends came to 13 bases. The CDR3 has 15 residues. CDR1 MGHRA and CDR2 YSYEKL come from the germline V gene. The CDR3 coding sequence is TGCGCCAGCAGCCAGCTGGGACAACCAAACACTGAAGCTTTCTTT. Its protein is CASSQLGQPNTEAFF.